A selection of T cell receptor beta chains follows, all from one sample in a study of cytomegalovirus exposure and HLA in healthy donors. Assay used: immunoSEQ multiplex PCR; TCRdb lists only in-frame clones, some missing. Among 120,000 to 150,000 clones listed, around 65% were seen once. Sequenced sample: PBMCs. The receptors come from a woman aged 55-75 years in good health and CMV-seronegative. Each CDR3 is given with its conserved first and last residue. A D gene is named only where the DNA matches it firmly. For some rows the clone size is stated as once, few or many, or as a class when expanded; others skip it.

j_call clone_size v_call d_call cdr3_nt cdr3_aa
TRBJ2-7 - TRBV5-4 TRBD1 TGTGCCAGCAGCCGGGACAGCGCTATATACGAGCAGTACTTC CASSRDSAIYEQYF
TRBJ1-2 few TRBV6-6 - TGTGCCAGCAGACCCGACAGGAAGGAGGGCTACACCTTC CASRPDRKEGYTF
TRBJ1-5 - TRBV28 TRBD1 TGTGCCAGCCGCGCAGGGACAGGGTTTGATAGCAATCAGCCCCAGCATTTT CASRAGTGFDSNQPQHF
TRBJ2-5 - TRBV7-2 - TGTGCCAGCAGCACGACAAACGCAAGGATACGGGGGGAGACCCAGTACTTC CASSTTNARIRGETQYF
TRBJ2-2 - TRBV7-8 - TGTGCCAGCAGCAAATACGGGAAGAGGGCCGGGGAGCTGTTTTTT CASSKYGKRAGELFF
TRBJ2-3 - TRBV1 - TGCACCAGCAGTCATCCCGCTCTCACGTCGGGCACAGATACGCAGTATTTT CTSSHPALTSGTDTQYF
TRBJ2-3 - TRBV29-1 TRBD1 TGCAGCGCGCGGACAGGTACAGATACGCAGTATTTT CSARTGTDTQYF
TRBJ1-1 - TRBV7-2 - TGTGCCAGCAGCCCGCGGGGGGCGCTCAACACTGAAGCTTTCTTT CASSPRGALNTEAFF
TRBJ2-7 - TRBV29-1 TRBD2 TGCAGCGCCCTTAGCGGGGGGCCCTACGAGCAGTACTTC CSALSGGPYEQYF
TRBJ2-7 - TRBV18 - TGTGCCAGCTCACAGGGGGCGGGGGAGCAGTACTTC CASSQGAGEQYF
TRBJ2-1 few TRBV18 - TGTGCCAGCTCACCACTAAGCGATGAGCAGTTCTTC CASSPLSDEQFF
TRBJ2-3 - TRBV5-1 - TGCGCCAGCAGCTGGGGCCGCGATACGCAGTATTTT CASSWGRDTQYF
TRBJ2-7 - TRBV18 TRBD1 TGTGCCAGCTCAGGGACAGGCTCCTACGAGCAGTACTTC CASSGTGSYEQYF
TRBJ1-2 once TRBV28 TRBD1 TGTGCCAGCAGGGGGACAGGGCAGAACTATGGCTACACCTTC CASRGTGQNYGYTF
TRBJ1-3 once TRBV19 - TGTGCCAGTAGTAGGACAGCTGGAAACACCATATATTTT CASSRTAGNTIYF
TRBJ2-4 - TRBV29-1 - TGCAGCGTTGGAGACATAGGGGTCAAAAACATTCAGTACTTC CSVGDIGVKNIQYF
TRBJ2-1 - TRBV7-9 - TGTGCCAGCAGCTTAGGAGACAGCAATGAGCAGTTCTTC CASSLGDSNEQFF
TRBJ1-1 - TRBV5-1 - TGCGCCAGCAGCTTGGCCCTTATGAACACTGAAGCTTTCTTT CASSLALMNTEAFF
TRBJ2-3 few TRBV5-4 TRBD2 TGTGCCAGCAGCCTAGCGGGGGCCCCCACAGATACGCAGTATTTT CASSLAGAPTDTQYF
TRBJ2-3 - TRBV29-1 - TGCAGCGTTGGAAAGGGGGGGGATACGCAGTATTTT CSVGKGGDTQYF